This TCR beta chain emerged from a study of OX40 agonist ivuxolimab in advanced cancers. Study-wide background: Patients got intravenous ivuxolimab at 0.01 to 10 mg/kg every 2 weeks. Having had anti-PD-1, anti-PD-L1 or anti-CTLA-4 therapy before was allowed, and more than 35% had some.

Peripheral blood came from all dose cohorts at three timepoints. The table came from immunoSEQ multiplex PCR; TCRdb's copy has only in-frame clones and leaves some out. The sample yields tens of thousands of clones, roughly 82% seen once. The V gene's germline CDR1 is SQVTM and CDR2 ANQGSEA. CDR3 size: 12 residues. V was trimmed by 7 bases and J by 0 bases, leaving 9 bases between them. This specimen consisted of CD4+ or CD8+ T cells sorted from blood, obtained in a trial of the OX40 agonist ivuxolimab. The source is an adult with an advanced solid tumor such as melanoma, head and neck, liver or kidney cancer. This chain uses TRBV29-1 with TRBJ1-2, with no clear D. CDR3 DNA sequence: TGCAGCGCAGAGACAACTAACTATGGCTACACCTTC. Translated: CSAETTNYGYTF.